What follows is one TCR beta chain and its context. The assay was immunoSEQ multiplex PCR, and TCRdb's table has in-frame clones only and misses some. The table lists around 140,000 clones, approximately 91% of them singletons, with 1.5% to 2% in the top ten. The J segment lost 6 bases and the V segment lost 6 bases, leaving 5 bases of the junction unmatched. This CDR3 spans 13 amino acids. In germline, CDR1 is MDHEN, CDR2 SYDVKM. This specimen belongs to a study of blood T cell repertoires in COVID-19. Sequencing was performed on peripheral blood. The receptor was isolated from a man between 70 and 80 years old with acute or convalescent COVID-19. The V gene is TRBV28, the J gene TRBJ1-3; 7 nucleotides match TRBD1. The CDR3 coding sequence is TGTGCCAGCAGGGGGGGACAGTTAAACACCATATATTTT. Residues: CASRGGQLNTIYF.